This note documents a single TCR beta chain sequence. No cognate antigen has been identified for it. The gene names and germline sequences given are murine. The CDR3 extends 1 residue past the end of the read, so its final part is completed from the germline J gene. The CDR3 measures 14 amino acids from cysteine to phenylalanine. Of the CDR3's DNA, 39 bases were read; they are in frame from base 1. Sequences SGHND (CDR1) and FRSKSL (CDR2) are obtained from the germline V gene. The junction shows trimming of 6 bases on V and 6 bases on J, and the gene matches do not reach 2 bases of it. Per the publication, the time point label means: mouse harvest day 14 after allogeneic transplant. Mouse grafts combined 10^7 T-cell-depleted bone marrow cells with 10^6 splenic CD5+ T cells, given via tail vein injection. A major MHC-mismatch B6 (H2b) into BALB/c (H2d) model was used to model mouse GVHD, and tissues were profiled at day 7 or 14. On day 7 or 14 post-transplant, mouse tissues and retro-orbital blood were harvested with separate sterile tools for each animal, and livers were flushed before harvest. Before genomic DNA isolation with the DNeasy Blood & Tissue Kit, mouse tissues were minced with razor blades in buffered saline.

Library creation used the immunoSEQ multiplex PCR assay. TCRbeta CDR3 sequencing was done by Adaptive Biotechnologies at survey depth, reporting CDR3 sequences, V/J genes, productive frequency and template counts. TCR beta CDR3 regions were amplified from genomic DNA rather than RNA. The study's own analysis went as follows. Jensen-Shannon divergence was used to quantify pairwise repertoire overlap between tissues, with a value of 1 indicating complete divergence and a value of 0 indicating identical repertoires. Tissues were clustered by single-linkage agglomerative hierarchical clustering of pairwise JSD values and displayed as dendrograms. GLIPH2 was run on all patient samples with simulation_depth 1000, kmer_min_depth 3 and cdr3_length_cutoff 8, and groups with more than two unique CDR3s were retained. A standardized tissue-overlap score was generated by extrapolating Jaccard GLIPH-group overlap across patients to a standard repertoire size of 1000 clones. To look at how diversity was associated with clinical or experimental variables, linear mixed-effect models were used, with tissue treated as a fixed effect and individual treated as a random effect. The source is immuneACCESS, and TCRdb retained only in-frame sequences with V and J called. Part of the clones is not carried over; for the studies checked, unresolved V genes explain less than half of this, and the remainder is unexplained. Clone size and V and J calls were adopted from that table, with D and trimming inferred from the DNA. The sample has roughly 4,700 clones on record, about 42% of them singletons. Together, the top ten hold about 20% of the sample.

The sample belongs to a study of tissue T cells after allogeneic stem cell transplantation (dated by TCRdb to the early 2020s). In the study overall: TCR beta repertoires were profiled across many tissues obtained from research autopsies of patients with and without GVHD, as well as in mouse models of GVHD. The human arm was a prospective observational study without blinding or randomization.

The paper's findings and limits, for the study overall: The study did not establish which tissue TCRs were alloreactive or antigen-specific, and some clones may have been host cells that persisted. Within patients, how anatomically similar tissues were was a major factor shaping TCR repertoire composition, regardless of disease or transplant status. In both patients and mice, only a limited portion of the TCR repertoire detected in tissues was captured by blood and spleen T cells. Sampling depth was acknowledged as a limitation, and the patient cohort was both small and clinically heterogeneous. Few T cell clones were found to be shared across patients, but shared repertoire signatures across patients were revealed in a tissue-specific fashion by motif-based clustering.

Sequencing was carried out using gut tissue. This TCR was sampled from a female BALB/c mouse given C57BL/6 T cells with graft-versus-host disease after an allogeneic hematopoietic cell transplant. Recombination linked TRBV15 to TRBJ1-4, with 12 junctional bases fitting TRBD1. The CDR3 DNA, read in part, is TGTGCCAGCAGGGGGACAGGGGGCGACGAAAGATTATTT. This yields the protein CASRGTGGDERLF. The full CDR3 is CASRGTGGDERLFF. The full variable domain, with segments outside the CDR3 supplied by the reference TRBV15 and TRBJ1-4 proteins, appears as DAGVTQTPRHEVAEKGQTIILKCEPVSGHNDLFWYRQTKIQGLELLSYFRSKSLMEDGGAFKDRFKAEMLNSSFSTLKIQPTEPKDSAVYLCASRGTGGDERLFFGHGTKLSVL.